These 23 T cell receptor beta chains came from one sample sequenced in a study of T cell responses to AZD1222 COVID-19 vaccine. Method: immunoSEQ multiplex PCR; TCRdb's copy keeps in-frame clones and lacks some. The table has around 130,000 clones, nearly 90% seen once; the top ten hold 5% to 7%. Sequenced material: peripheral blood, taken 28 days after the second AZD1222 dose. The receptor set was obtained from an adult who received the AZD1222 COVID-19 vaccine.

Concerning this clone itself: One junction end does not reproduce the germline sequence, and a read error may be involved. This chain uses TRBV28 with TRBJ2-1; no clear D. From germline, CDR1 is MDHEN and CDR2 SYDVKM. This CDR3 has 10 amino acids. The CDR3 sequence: CASPVALALF. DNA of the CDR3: TGTGCCAGTCCAGTCGCTCTCGCGCTCTTC.

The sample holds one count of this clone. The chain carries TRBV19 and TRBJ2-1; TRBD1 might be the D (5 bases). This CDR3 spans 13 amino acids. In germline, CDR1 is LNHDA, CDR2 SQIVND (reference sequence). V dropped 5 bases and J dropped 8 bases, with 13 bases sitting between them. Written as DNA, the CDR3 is TGTGCCAGTAGTGGGCAGGGTCAGCATGAGCAGTTCTTC. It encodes CASSGQGQHEQFF.

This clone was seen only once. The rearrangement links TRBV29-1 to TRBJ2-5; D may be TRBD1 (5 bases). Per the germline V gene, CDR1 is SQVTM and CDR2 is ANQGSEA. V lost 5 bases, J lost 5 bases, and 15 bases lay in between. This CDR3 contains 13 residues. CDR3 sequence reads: CSVLFTGWETQYF. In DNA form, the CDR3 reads TGCAGCGTTCTTTTCACAGGTTGGGAGACCCAGTACTTC.

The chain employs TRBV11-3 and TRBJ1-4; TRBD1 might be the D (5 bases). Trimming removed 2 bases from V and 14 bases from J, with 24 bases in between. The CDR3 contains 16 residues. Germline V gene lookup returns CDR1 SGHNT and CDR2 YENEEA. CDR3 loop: CASSLSSARTRSGLFF. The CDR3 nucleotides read TGTGCCAGCAGCTTAAGTTCGGCCCGGACAAGGTCAGGGCTGTTTTTT.

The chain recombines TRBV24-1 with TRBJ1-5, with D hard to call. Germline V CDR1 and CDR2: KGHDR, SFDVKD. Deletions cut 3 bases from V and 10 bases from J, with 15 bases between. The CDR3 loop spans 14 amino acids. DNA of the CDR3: TGTGCCACCAGTGATAAGGTCGGACTGGTTCCCCAGCATTTT. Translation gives CATSDKVGLVPQHF.

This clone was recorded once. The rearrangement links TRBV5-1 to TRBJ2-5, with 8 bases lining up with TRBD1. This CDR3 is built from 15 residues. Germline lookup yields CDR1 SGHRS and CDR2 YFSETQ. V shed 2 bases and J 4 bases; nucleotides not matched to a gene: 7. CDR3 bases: TGCGCCAGCAGCTTACAGGGGGTAGGTGTAGAGACCCAGTACTTC. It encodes CASSLQGVGVETQYF.

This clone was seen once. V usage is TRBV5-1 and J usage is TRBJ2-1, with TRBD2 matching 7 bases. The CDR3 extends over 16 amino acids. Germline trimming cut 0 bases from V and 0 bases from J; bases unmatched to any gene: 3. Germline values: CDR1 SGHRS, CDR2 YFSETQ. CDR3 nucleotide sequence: TGCGCCAGCAGCTTGGGGGCGGGAGCCTCCTACAATGAGCAGTTCTTC. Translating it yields CASSLGAGASYNEQFF.

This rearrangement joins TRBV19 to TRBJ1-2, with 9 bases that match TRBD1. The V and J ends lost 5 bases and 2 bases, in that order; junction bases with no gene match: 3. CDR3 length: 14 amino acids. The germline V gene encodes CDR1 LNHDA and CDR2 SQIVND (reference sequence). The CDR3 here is CASSATGGNYGYTF. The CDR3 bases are TGTGCCAGTAGTGCGACAGGGGGAAACTATGGCTACACCTTC.

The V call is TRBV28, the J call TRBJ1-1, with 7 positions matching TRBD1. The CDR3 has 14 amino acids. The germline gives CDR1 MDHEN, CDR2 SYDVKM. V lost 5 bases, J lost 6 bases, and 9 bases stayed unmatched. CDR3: CASSARDSPSEAFF. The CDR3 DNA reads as TGTGCCAGCAGTGCCCGGGACAGTCCATCTGAAGCTTTCTTT.

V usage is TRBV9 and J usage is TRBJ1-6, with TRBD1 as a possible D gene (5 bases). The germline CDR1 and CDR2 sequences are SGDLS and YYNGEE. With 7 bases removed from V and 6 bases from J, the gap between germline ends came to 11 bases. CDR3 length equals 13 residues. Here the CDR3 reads CASAGGANSPLHF. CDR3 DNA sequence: TGTGCCAGCGCCGGGGGAGCTAATTCACCCCTCCACTTT.

CDR3 bases: TGCGCCAGCAGCCAGAATGACAGGGGGAACACTGAAGCTTTCTTT. This encodes CASSQNDRGNTEAFF. This chain connects TRBV4-1 to TRBJ1-1, with TRBD1 matching over 8 bases. The ends lost 3 bases at V and 1 base at J; junction bases unmatched: 4. The CDR3 is made up of 15 amino acids. Per the germline V gene, CDR1 is MGHRA and CDR2 is YSYEKL.

The CDR3: CTSSLSDEKWPQHF. DNA of the CDR3: TGCACCAGCAGTTTATCGGATGAGAAATGGCCCCAGCATTTT. V gene TRBV1 combines with J gene TRBJ1-5. TRBV1 is termed a pseudogene. The CDR3 length is 14 residues.

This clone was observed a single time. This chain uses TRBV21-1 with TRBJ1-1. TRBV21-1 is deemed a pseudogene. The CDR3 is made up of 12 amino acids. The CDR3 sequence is CASSKEASRAFF. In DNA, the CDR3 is TGTGCCAGCAGCAAAGAAGCTAGCAGGGCTTTCTTT.

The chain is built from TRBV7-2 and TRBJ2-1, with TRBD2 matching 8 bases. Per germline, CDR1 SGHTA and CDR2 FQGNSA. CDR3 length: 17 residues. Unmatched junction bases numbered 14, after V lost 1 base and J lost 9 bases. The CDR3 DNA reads TGTGCCAGCAGCTTAGGTGCTGGTAGCGGGAAAGTCGGTGAGCAGTTCTTC. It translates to CASSLGAGSGKVGEQFF.

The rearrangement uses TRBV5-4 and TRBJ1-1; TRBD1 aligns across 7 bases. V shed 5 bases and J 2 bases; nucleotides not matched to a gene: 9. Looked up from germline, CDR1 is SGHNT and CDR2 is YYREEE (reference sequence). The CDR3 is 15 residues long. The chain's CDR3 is CASSRGTAPNTEAFF. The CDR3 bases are TGTGCCAGCAGTCGAGGGACAGCACCTAACACTGAAGCTTTCTTT.

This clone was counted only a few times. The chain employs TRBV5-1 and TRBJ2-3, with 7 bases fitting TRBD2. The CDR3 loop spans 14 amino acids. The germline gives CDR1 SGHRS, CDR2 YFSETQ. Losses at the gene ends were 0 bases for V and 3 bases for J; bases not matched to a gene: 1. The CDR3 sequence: CASSLGGGTDTQYF. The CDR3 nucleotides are TGCGCCAGCAGCTTGGGGGGAGGGACAGATACGCAGTATTTT. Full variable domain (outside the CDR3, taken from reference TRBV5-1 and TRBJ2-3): KAGVTQTPRYLIKTRGQQVTLSCSPISGHRSVSWYQQTPGQGLQFLFEYFSETQRNKGNFPGRFSGRQFSNSRSEMNVSTLELGDSALYLCASSLGGGTDTQYFGPGTRLTVL.

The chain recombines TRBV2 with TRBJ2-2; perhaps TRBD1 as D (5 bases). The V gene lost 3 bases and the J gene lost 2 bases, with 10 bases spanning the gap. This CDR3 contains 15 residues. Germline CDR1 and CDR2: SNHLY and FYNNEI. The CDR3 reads CASSDRGLNTGELFF. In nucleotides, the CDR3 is TGTGCCAGCAGTGATAGGGGCCTTAACACCGGGGAGCTGTTTTTT.

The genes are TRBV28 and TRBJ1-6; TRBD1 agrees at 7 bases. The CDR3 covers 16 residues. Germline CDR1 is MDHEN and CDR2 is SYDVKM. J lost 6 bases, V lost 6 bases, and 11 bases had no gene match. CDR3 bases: TGTGCCAGCAGCACCCCGGGACAGAGCCTTAATTCACCCCTCCACTTT. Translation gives CASSTPGQSLNSPLHF.

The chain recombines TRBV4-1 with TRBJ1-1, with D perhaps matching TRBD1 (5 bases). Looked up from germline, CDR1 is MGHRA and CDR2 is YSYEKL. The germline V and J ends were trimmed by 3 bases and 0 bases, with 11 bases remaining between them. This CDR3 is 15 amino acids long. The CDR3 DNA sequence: TGCGCCAGCAGCCATCCGGGACCCTTGAACACTGAAGCTTTCTTT. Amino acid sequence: CASSHPGPLNTEAFF.

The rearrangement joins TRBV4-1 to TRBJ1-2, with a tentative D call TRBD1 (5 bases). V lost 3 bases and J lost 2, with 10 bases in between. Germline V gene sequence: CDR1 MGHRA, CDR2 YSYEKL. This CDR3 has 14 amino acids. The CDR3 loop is CASSHEGRNYGYTF. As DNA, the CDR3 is TGCGCCAGCAGCCACGAGGGACGGAACTATGGCTACACCTTC.

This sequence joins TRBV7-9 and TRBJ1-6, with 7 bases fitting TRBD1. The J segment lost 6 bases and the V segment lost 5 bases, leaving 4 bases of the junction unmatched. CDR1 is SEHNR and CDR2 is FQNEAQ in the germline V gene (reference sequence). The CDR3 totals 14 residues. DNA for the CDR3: TGTGCCAGCAGCAGAACAGGGGCTAATTCACCCCTCCACTTT. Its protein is CASSRTGANSPLHF.

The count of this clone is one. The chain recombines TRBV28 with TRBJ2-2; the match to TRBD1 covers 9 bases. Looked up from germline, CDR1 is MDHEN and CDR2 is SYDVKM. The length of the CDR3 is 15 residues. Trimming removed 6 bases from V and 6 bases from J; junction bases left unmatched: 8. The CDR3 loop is CASSLTGGGPGELFF. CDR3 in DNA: TGTGCCAGCAGCCTGACAGGGGGTGGTCCCGGGGAGCTGTTTTTT.

The DNA for the CDR3 is TGCGCCAGCAGCTTGCCCCTAGCGGGGGGATACAATGAGCAGTTCTTC. Amino acids: CASSLPLAGGYNEQFF. The V and J genes are TRBV5-1 and TRBJ2-1, with 11 nucleotides matching TRBD2. CDR3 length: 16 residues. Germline V gene sequence: CDR1 SGHRS, CDR2 YFSETQ. Trimming at V came to 1 base and at J to 4 bases, leaving 4 bases not matched to a gene. The whole variable domain, remainder taken from reference TRBV5-1 and TRBJ2-1, is KAGVTQTPRYLIKTRGQQVTLSCSPISGHRSVSWYQQTPGQGLQFLFEYFSETQRNKGNFPGRFSGRQFSNSRSEMNVSTLELGDSALYLCASSLPLAGGYNEQFFGPGTRLTVL.